This T cell receptor beta chain emerged from a study of blood T cells in healthy people across ages. Study context: When template switching was applied, about one barcoded beta molecule was captured per two T cells.

V gave up 5 bases and J gave up 6 bases; unmatched junction bases: 1. The CDR3 length is 14 residues. Germline V gene data show CDR1 as LNHDA and CDR2 as SQIVND (reference sequence). This clonotype showed up just a few times. Then a second PCR, running roughly 7 to 12 cycles, was carried out with a sample-barcoded 5' primer and a J-beta primer mix. TCRdb ran MiXCR on the 5' RACE reads and lists one entry per CDR3 protein. The sample contains about 1.7 million distinct CDR3 sequences, 28% of which appear only once. The clonotype was recovered from a woman aged 25 to 39 in good health. Source material: blood. The chain has TRBV19 and TRBJ2-2; 12 bases are shared with TRBD2. CDR3 protein: CASSSSGGAGELFF. Here the CDR3 DNA reads TGTGCCAGTAGTTCTAGCGGGGGGGCCGGGGAGCTGTTTTTT.